This T cell receptor beta chain originates from a study of shared clonotypes between healthy human individuals. Study information: The donors, two women and a few men, were aged 18 to 49.

The CDR3 length is 16 residues. Germline loops: CDR1 SEHNR, CDR2 FQNEAQ (reference sequence). The V gene lost 3 bases and the J gene lost 4 bases, with 16 bases spanning the gap. Investigators spread the genomic DNA of each subset evenly over several immunoSEQ plates. TCRdb's table, derived via immunoSEQ multiplex PCR, lists solely in-frame clones and lacks some. The top ten hold approximately 0.56% of the sample, which has over 850,000 clones, around 78% seen once. This receptor was identified in a man younger than 35 in good health. Some clones in this sample may be carry-over from other donors' samples. Sequencing was performed on memory CD4+ T cells from PBMCs. As to subset: CD45RA-negative fraction. This rearrangement joins TRBV7-9 to TRBJ1-5, with D possibly TRBD1 on 6 matching bases. DNA for the CDR3: TGTGCCAGCAGCTTTGGGGGCGCACAGCTGAATCAGCCCCAGCATTTT. It codes for CASSFGGAQLNQPQHF.